The 3 T cell receptor beta chains listed next were all sequenced from one sample in a study of blood T cell repertoires in COVID-19. Profiling relied on immunoSEQ multiplex PCR, and the TCRdb table lists in-frame clones only, not all of them. Counted here are some 250,000 clones, over 80% occurring once; the ten biggest clones make up 1.9%. The sequenced sample consisted of peripheral blood. Source of these receptors: a man aged 30 to 45 who had recovered from COVID-19.

The V and J genes are TRBV24-1 and TRBJ2-3, with D uncertain. This CDR3 has 13 amino acids. Germline V gene sequence: CDR1 KGHDR, CDR2 SFDVKD. V was trimmed by 1 base and J by 1 base, leaving 2 bases between them. DNA for the CDR3: TGTGCCACCAGTGATTTCGGCACAGATACGCAGTATTTT. This gives the protein CATSDFGTDTQYF.

The gene calls are TRBV5-1 and TRBJ2-6; the D is unclear. V gave up 4 bases and J gave up 1 base, with 12 bases separating them. Germline V CDR1 and CDR2: SGHRS, YFSETQ. The CDR3 runs to 16 residues. Written as DNA, the CDR3 is TGCGCCAGCAGCGATCCCGCCCGGTCTGGGGCCAACGTCCTGACTTTC. Translating gives CASSDPARSGANVLTF.

The chain couples TRBV19 to TRBJ1-6, with unresolved D. The V gene lost 5 bases and the J gene lost 10 bases, with 9 bases spanning the gap. Germline V CDR1 and CDR2: LNHDA, SQIVND (reference sequence). CDR3 size: 12 residues. CDR3 nucleotide sequence: TGTGCCAGTAGTGCCCCGGGATCACCCCTCCACTTT. Translating it yields CASSAPGSPLHF.